In its sample, the clone carrying this T cell receptor beta chain was seen a few times. Its antigen is currently unknown. Germline CDR1 and CDR2: SQVTM and ANQGSEA. V lost 3 bases, J lost 4 bases, and 12 bases lay in between. CDR3 length: 13 amino acids. This record comes from a study of beta chain features in type 1 diabetes. Broader study findings: Within the patient group, naive, central memory and Treg TCRB repertoires appeared more similar to each other than within healthy donors.

All of the isolated RNA was reverse transcribed, so expressed TCRB transcripts were sequenced. This table comes from immunoSEQ multiplex PCR, and its TCRdb copy is limited to in-frame clones, with some not included. This sample has some 500,000 clones, with 11% found just once. Every donor had blood drawn once into heparin, approximately 120 mL on average. Purities in excess of 95% were seen in all sorted populations. The sample taken for sequencing was naive CD4+ T cells from blood. The source is a woman between 18 and 29 years old in good health. This chain links TRBV29-1 with TRBJ1-1, with D perhaps TRBD1 (6 bases). The CDR3 sequence is CSVDRGGSTEAFF. DNA for the CDR3: TGCAGCGTTGATAGAGGGGGGAGCACTGAAGCTTTCTTT. Supplemented by reference TRBV29-1 and TRBJ1-1, the full variable domain reads SAVISQKPSRDICQRGTSLTIQCQVDSQVTMMFWYRQQPGQSLTLIATANQGSEATYESGFVIDKFPISRPNLTFSTLTVSNMSPEDSSIYLCSVDRGGSTEAFFGQGTRLTVV.